Included here is one T cell receptor (beta chain) sequence, with context. Authors' analysis steps: Amplifying reference gene primers gave estimates of nucleated cell counts. Profiling relied on immunoSEQ multiplex PCR, and the TCRdb table lists in-frame clones only, not all of them. V and J calls and clone size are as listed in that table; D and trimming were resolved from the DNA. The sample lists about 280,000 clones, about 91% occurring once. Those who participated ranged in age from about 18 to 89 years and resided in 24 US areas. This entry belongs to a study of blood T cell repertoires in COVID-19. Study-level information: The United States, Italy and Spain were the sources of the acute and convalescent COVID-19 samples.

Trimming took 5 bases from V and 0 from J; bases not matched to a gene: 12. The CDR3 runs to 19 residues. The V gene's germline CDR1 is SEHNR and CDR2 FQNEAQ (reference sequence). The sequencing input was PBMCs or T cells enriched from blood (not recorded which). The sequence was collected from a man in his forties who had been exposed to COVID-19. V gene TRBV7-9 combines with J gene TRBJ2-6; 8 nucleotides align to TRBD1. The CDR3 region has the DNA TGTGCCAGCAGCACCGACAGGGGTCTGGCCGCCTCTGGGGCCAACGTCCTGACTTTC. Translating gives CASSTDRGLAASGANVLTF.